The 13 T cell receptor beta chains listed next were all sequenced from one sample in a study of neurological immune-mediated disorders (dated by TCRdb to between 2018 and 2021). The library was generated by 5' RACE. TCRdb records Illumina HiSeq 2500 as the sequencer. Using fastp trimming at Q25 and MiXCR clonotype assembly, TCRdb reanalyzed the public sequencing data and kept in-frame beta chains. Each CDR3 protein gets just one entry, which takes the most common genes and DNA from the rows behind it. Within this sample are some 57,000 distinct CDR3 sequences, with over 3.5% of them counted one time only. The ten largest account for around 6.5% of the sample. What was sequenced was PBMCs. These receptor sequences come from a man between 60 and 75 years old with multiple sclerosis.

This clonotype was picked up many times. V usage is TRBV29-1 and J usage is TRBJ1-1; D gene uncertain. Germline CDR1 and CDR2: SQVTM and ANQGSEA. This CDR3 is built from 13 residues. The V end was cut by 6 bases, the J end by 0 bases, with 11 bases between. In DNA form, the CDR3 reads TGCAGCGTGGAGTCACAGTTGAACACTGAAGCTTTCTTT. Translation gives CSVESQLNTEAFF.

This clonotype was seen ten or more times. The chain uses TRBV5-6 and TRBJ1-2; D possibly corresponds to TRBD1 (6 bases). The CDR3 is 14 amino acids. Germline-derived CDR1 and CDR2 are SGHDT and YYEEEE. V was shortened by 4 bases and J by 3 bases, with 13 bases between the two germline ends. DNA for the CDR3: TGTGCCAGCAGCCTCGGACAGAAAGACTATGGCTACACCTTC. Protein product: CASSLGQKDYGYTF. The variable domain in full, with the rest retrieved from reference TRBV5-6 and TRBJ1-2, is DAGVTQSPTHLIKTRGQQVTLRCSPKSGHDTVSWYQQALGQGPQFIFQYYEEEERQRGNFPDRFSGHQFPNYSSELNVNALLLGDSALYLCASSLGQKDYGYTFGSGTRLTVV.

This clonotype was counted at least ten times. The J gene is TRBJ1-1, the V gene TRBV27; no definite D call. With 8 bases removed from V and 10 bases from J, the gap between germline ends came to 14 bases. CDR1 and CDR2 (germline): MNHEY, SMNVEV (reference sequence). CDR3 size: 11 residues. The CDR3 bases are TGTGCCAGCGCGTCTCAGAGGGTAGCTTTCTTT. Translating it yields CASASQRVAFF.

This clonotype came up many times. The chain combines TRBV20-1 with TRBJ1-1, with a weak D call TRBD1 (6 bases). The CDR3 contains 14 residues. V lost 0 bases, J lost 0 bases, and 8 bases lay in between. Germline V gives CDR1 DFQATT, CDR2 SNEGSKA (reference sequence). CDR3 DNA: TGCAGTGCTAGAGAGGGGGGCTTGAACACTGAAGCTTTCTTT. Translating gives CSAREGGLNTEAFF.

Ten or more counts support this clonotype. This chain joins TRBV12-3 or TRBV12-4 and TRBJ1-2; D might be TRBD1 (5 bases). Trimming pared 7 bases from V and 2 bases from J, leaving 14 bases between. This CDR3 has 14 residues. DNA for the CDR3: TGTGCCAGCATCCTCGGGACTCTCAACTATGGCTACACCTTC. Residues: CASILGTLNYGYTF.

This clonotype was observed a handful of times. V usage is TRBV6-1 and J usage is TRBJ1-5; D may be TRBD1 (6 bases). V was pared by 3 bases and J by 7 bases, with 16 bases between. This CDR3 has 15 residues. Germline loops: CDR1 MNHNS, CDR2 SASEGT. CDR3 amino acids: CASSENLRGYQPQHF. The CDR3 region has the DNA TGTGCCAGCAGTGAGAACCTAAGGGGGTACCAGCCCCAGCATTTT.

This clonotype was recorded at least ten times. The chain carries TRBV12-3 or TRBV12-4 and TRBJ2-7; TRBD1 aligns across 9 bases. J gave up 1 base and V 7 bases, and 5 bases lay outside the gene matches. The CDR3 has 14 amino acids. CDR3 protein: CASNPGQGSYEQYF. The CDR3 DNA reads TGTGCCAGCAATCCGGGACAGGGTTCCTACGAGCAGTACTTC.

This chain joins TRBV5-1 and TRBJ1-1, with 8 positions matching TRBD1. This CDR3 comprises 14 residues. V lost 5 bases and J lost 1; bases outside the gene matches: 4. Germline CDR1 SGHRS, CDR2 YFSETQ. CDR3 nucleotides: TGCGCCAGCAGGATGGGACAGGAGAACACTGAAGCTTTCTTT. Amino acid sequence: CASRMGQENTEAFF.

In this sample, this clonotype turned up many times. DNA for the CDR3: TGCAGTGCCCTTAGACCGGGACAGGGTACAGATACGCAGTATTTT. Protein sequence: CSALRPGQGTDTQYF. The chain recombines TRBV20-1 with TRBJ2-3; 9 nucleotides line up with TRBD1. In germline, CDR1 is DFQATT, CDR2 SNEGSKA (reference sequence). The CDR3 runs 15 residues. With V trimmed by 6 bases and J by 3 bases, 10 bases remained unmatched.

This clonotype has a count of ten or more. This chain joins TRBV20-1 and TRBJ1-5; D remains ambiguous. This CDR3 region has 12 residues. V shed 3 bases and J shed 8 bases, with 11 bases lying between them. Germline V gene data show CDR1 as DFQATT and CDR2 as SNEGSKA (reference sequence). CDR3 sequence reads: CSASDGLKPQHF. The CDR3 DNA sequence: TGCAGTGCTAGTGATGGTCTGAAGCCCCAGCATTTT.

This clonotype was seen at least ten times. The V and J genes are TRBV20-1 and TRBJ1-2; D gene uncertain. With 3 bases removed from V and 0 bases from J, the gap between germline ends came to 5 bases. The CDR3 consists of 12 residues. Germline CDR1 and CDR2: DFQATT and SNEGSKA (reference sequence). CDR3 sequence: CSASHPNYGYTF. For the CDR3, the DNA is TGCAGTGCTAGCCATCCTAACTATGGCTACACCTTC.

The table lists this clonotype with many counts. The DNA of the CDR3 is TGCGCCAGCAGCCCGGGGGACCGCAACAATGAGCAGTTCTTC. It encodes CASSPGDRNNEQFF. The chain couples TRBV5-1 to TRBJ2-1; maybe TRBD2 (6 bases). With 4 bases removed from V and 5 bases from J, the gap between germline ends came to 13 bases. This CDR3 has 14 amino acids. Germline CDR1 and CDR2: SGHRS and YFSETQ.

Ten or more counts support this clonotype. The genes are TRBV11-1 and TRBJ2-1; a possible D gene is TRBD1 (6 bases). Trimming shortened V by 1 base and J by 1 base, and 17 bases separated the two germline ends. CDR1 is SGHAT, CDR2 FQDESV, per germline (reference sequence). There are 18 residues in the CDR3. The CDR3 is CASSLGLAYRDSYNEQFF. The DNA of the CDR3 is TGTGCCAGCAGCTTAGGGCTGGCTTACAGGGATTCCTACAATGAGCAGTTCTTC.